Presented here are 26 T cell receptor beta chains from one specimen sequenced in a study of T cells in tumors after PD-1 blockade. Only in-frame clones appear in the TCRdb table, and some are missing; sequencing was by immunoSEQ multiplex PCR. This table holds around 50,000 clones, 79% found once. Source: PBMCs, taken before anti-PD-1 treatment. The receptor set was obtained from a human donor with basal cell carcinoma.

The rearrangement links TRBV3-1 (or the pseudogene TRBV3-2) to TRBJ1-1, with no clear D. This CDR3 contains 15 residues. With 1 base removed from V and 0 bases from J, the gap between germline ends came to 9 bases. Germline CDR1 is LGHDT and CDR2 is YNNKEL (reference sequence). The chain's CDR3 is CASSQASSMNTEAFF. CDR3 coding DNA: TGTGCCAGCAGCCAAGCGAGCAGTATGAACACTGAAGCTTTCTTT.

This chain joins TRBV3-1 (or the pseudogene TRBV3-2) and TRBJ1-6; 9 bases match TRBD1. CDR3 length: 19 amino acids. J lost 3 bases, V lost 0 bases, and 9 bases had no gene match. CDR1 and CDR2 from the germline V gene are LGHDT and YNNKEL (reference sequence). The CDR3: CASSQDLVGTGLYNSPLHF. The DNA of the CDR3 is TGTGCCAGCAGCCAAGATCTTGTAGGGACAGGGCTCTATAATTCACCCCTCCACTTT.

The chain carries TRBV5-1 and TRBJ1-3; no reliable D call. CDR3 length: 16 amino acids. V was shortened by 0 bases and J by 0 bases, with 10 bases between the two germline ends. Germline V CDR1 and CDR2: SGHRS, YFSETQ. The CDR3 nucleotides are TGCGCCAGCAGCTTGGGCCTCTCGGGCTCTGGAAACACCATATATTTT. The encoded protein is CASSLGLSGSGNTIYF.

This chain links TRBV11-1 with TRBJ1-2; TRBD1 might be the D (6 bases). The germline CDR1 and CDR2 sequences are SGHAT and FQDESV (reference sequence). Trimming took off 2 bases at V and 9 bases at J, with 19 bases between the two ends. The length of the CDR3 is 15 residues. The CDR3 bases are TGTGCCAGCAGCTTACCCGACCAGGGGAAGGAGAGCTACACCTTC. This translates into CASSLPDQGKESYTF.

V is TRBV10-1 and J is TRBJ1-1, with D perhaps matching TRBD1 (5 bases). With 0 bases removed from V and 5 bases from J, the gap between germline ends came to 10 bases. CDR1 and CDR2 (germline): WNHNN, SYGVQD (reference sequence). The length of the CDR3 is 14 residues. The CDR3 nucleotides are TGCGCCAGCAGTGAGTCTCCTAAGGGGACTGAAGCTTTCTTT. It codes for CASSESPKGTEAFF.

This chain connects TRBV9 to TRBJ1-4; TRBD1 agrees at 8 bases. CDR1 and CDR2 from the germline V gene are SGDLS and YYNGEE. Losses at the gene ends were 3 bases for V and 5 bases for J; bases not matched to a gene: 9. The CDR3 contains 16 residues. CDR3 protein: CASSARDRGGNEKLFF. CDR3 DNA: TGTGCCAGCAGCGCCAGAGACAGGGGAGGAAATGAAAAACTGTTTTTT.

CDR3 in amino acids: CASSVLREEIGELFF. CDR3 sequence (DNA): TGTGCCAGCAGCGTACTGAGAGAAGAGATCGGGGAGCTGTTTTTT. The chain uses TRBV9 and TRBJ2-2; D gene uncertain. This CDR3 spans 15 amino acids. The V end lost 1 base, the J end lost 7 bases, and 14 bases lay between the germline ends. Germline-derived CDR1 and CDR2 are SGDLS and YYNGEE.

The rearrangement links TRBV7-2 to TRBJ1-1; TRBD1 agrees at 7 bases. Per germline, CDR1 SGHTA and CDR2 FQGNSA. This CDR3 has 14 residues. The J segment lost 6 bases and the V segment lost 4 bases, leaving 8 bases of the junction unmatched. As DNA, the CDR3 is TGTGCCAGCAGCTCAAACAGGGGTCTGGCTGAAGCTTTCTTT. Its protein product is CASSSNRGLAEAFF.

This chain uses TRBV14 with TRBJ1-1; 9 nucleotides agree with TRBD1. The germline V gene has CDR1 SGHDN and CDR2 FVKESK. The CDR3 spans 16 residues. V lost 4 bases and J lost 5; bases outside the gene matches: 11. The chain's CDR3 is CASSPRPGTGKTEAFF. CDR3 nucleotide sequence: TGTGCCAGCAGCCCGAGACCCGGGACAGGGAAAACTGAAGCTTTCTTT.

The J gene is TRBJ2-7, the V gene TRBV28; 9 bases are a match to TRBD2. This CDR3 comprises 17 residues. Trimming at V came to 3 bases and at J to 4 bases, leaving 13 bases not matched to a gene. Germline V lookup: CDR1 MDHEN, CDR2 SYDVKM. CDR3 nucleotides: TGTGCCAGCAGTTTCGGTAGTTTGCGGGGGGGCCTGTACGAGCAGTACTTC. It codes for CASSFGSLRGGLYEQYF.

The CDR3 spells CASSSMSSGNTIYF. CDR3 bases: TGTGCCAGCAGCAGCATGAGCTCTGGAAACACCATATATTTT. The genes are TRBV2 and TRBJ1-3; no clear D gene. Trimming removed 6 bases at V and 0 bases at J, with 9 bases between. Germline V gene sequence: CDR1 SNHLY, CDR2 FYNNEI. The length of the CDR3 is 14 residues.

The rearrangement uses TRBV28 and TRBJ1-1; D might be TRBD1 (5 bases). The germline CDR1 and CDR2 sequences are MDHEN and SYDVKM. The CDR3 has 14 residues. The germline V and J ends were trimmed by 3 bases and 1 base, with 9 bases remaining between them. DNA for the CDR3: TGTGCCAGCAGTTTGGAACAGGAGAACACTGAAGCTTTCTTT. Encoded protein: CASSLEQENTEAFF.

This sequence joins TRBV7-6 and TRBJ2-7; 8 positions agree with TRBD1. Per germline, CDR1 SGHVS and CDR2 FNYEAQ. This CDR3 comprises 15 residues. The J segment lost 5 bases and the V segment lost 1 base, leaving 7 bases of the junction unmatched. The CDR3 DNA sequence: TGTGCCAGCAGCTTAGGAGCCCCAGGGGGCAACGAGCAGTACTTC. It is translated as CASSLGAPGGNEQYF.

Details on this clone: The sample holds other DNA sequences that translate to the same CDR3. This chain links TRBV28 with TRBJ1-5; a weak D match, TRBD1 (6 bases). V dropped 3 bases and J dropped 5 bases, with 14 bases sitting between them. The germline V gene has CDR1 MDHEN and CDR2 SYDVKM. This CDR3 spans 15 amino acids. The CDR3 DNA reads as TGTGCCAGCAGTTTTTTAGGGGCAGGGGATCAGCCCCAGCATTTT. This sequence encodes CASSFLGAGDQPQHF.

The J gene is TRBJ1-1, the V gene TRBV25-1; weak D call: TRBD1 (5 bases). This CDR3 is 14 amino acids long. Germline lookup yields CDR1 MGHDK and CDR2 SYGVNS. The ends were cut back, 9 bases at V and 1 base at J, with 15 bases in the middle. This chain's CDR3 is CASIFPGPNTEAFF. The CDR3 DNA sequence: TGTGCCAGTATTTTCCCGGGGCCGAACACTGAAGCTTTCTTT.

This chain connects TRBV27 to TRBJ2-6, with no clear D. The CDR3 contains 21 residues. The V end lost 3 bases, the J end lost 3 bases, and 27 bases lay between the germline ends. Looked up from germline, CDR1 is MNHEY and CDR2 is SMNVEV (reference sequence). The CDR3 sequence: CASSFSLSPGRILVGANVLTF. CDR3 sequence (DNA): TGTGCCAGCAGTTTTTCTTTAAGTCCCGGACGGATACTTGTTGGGGCCAACGTCCTGACTTTC.

This clone occurred once. This chain connects TRBV15 to TRBJ2-7, with 10 bases lining up with TRBD1. This CDR3 is built from 15 residues. Germline trimming cut 0 bases from V and 5 bases from J; bases unmatched to any gene: 4. Germline V gene sequence: CDR1 LNHNV, CDR2 YYDKDF (reference sequence). The CDR3 protein is CATSRDLGTGDEQYF. The CDR3 DNA follows: TGTGCCACCAGCAGAGACCTCGGGACAGGGGACGAGCAGTACTTC.

This clone was counted a few times. This chain uses TRBV28 with TRBJ1-5; 7 positions agree with TRBD1. The V and J ends lost 6 bases and 3 bases, in that order; junction bases with no gene match: 8. This CDR3 is built from 15 residues. Germline V gene data show CDR1 as MDHEN and CDR2 as SYDVKM. The CDR3 region is CASRAGTDFNQPQHF. The CDR3 region has the DNA TGTGCCAGCAGGGCCGGGACAGATTTCAATCAGCCCCAGCATTTT.

The chain couples TRBV21-1 to TRBJ2-6; the table gives TRBD2 as D, unverified against the DNA. TRBV21-1 is listed as a pseudogene. The CDR3 spans 15 residues. The CDR3 loop reads CASSKAAKWANVLTF. In DNA, the CDR3 is TGTGCCAGCAGCAAAGCTGCTAAGTGGGCCAACGTCCTGACTTTC.

V usage is TRBV5-6 and J usage is TRBJ2-7; 10 nucleotides agree with TRBD1. The length of the CDR3 is 16 residues. Germline lookup yields CDR1 SGHDT and CDR2 YYEEEE. J was trimmed by 3 bases and V by 4 bases; bases with no gene match: 10. CDR3 nucleotide sequence: TGTGCCAGCAGCCCGGCGGGGACAGGGGCCTACTACGAGCAGTACTTC. It is translated as CASSPAGTGAYYEQYF.

The chain is built from TRBV5-4 and TRBJ2-7, with D perhaps TRBD2 (7 bases). The CDR3 runs to 14 residues. In germline, CDR1 is SGHNT, CDR2 YYREEE (reference sequence). V gave up 3 bases and J gave up 2 bases, with 12 bases separating them. The CDR3 DNA is TGTGCCAGCAGCTCGGCGGGGGCCCCCTACGAGCAGTACTTC. Translating it yields CASSSAGAPYEQYF.

The rearrangement links TRBV29-1 to TRBJ1-2; TRBD1 might be the D (5 bases). Germline lookup yields CDR1 SQVTM and CDR2 ANQGSEA. V was pared by 4 bases and J by 8 bases, with 20 bases between. CDR3 length: 14 amino acids. The CDR3 DNA is TGCAGCGTTGGGGGCCTCGGGGGGACGGGCGGCTACACCTTC. This gives the protein CSVGGLGGTGGYTF.

The rearrangement joins TRBV2 to TRBJ2-1, with D possibly being TRBD2 (5 bases). V lost 3 bases and J lost 8, with 14 bases in between. Germline CDR1 reads SNHLY; CDR2 reads FYNNEI. The CDR3 has 14 amino acids. In nucleotides, the CDR3 is TGTGCCAGCAGTGATAGTGCGGGCCGGGATGAGCAGTTCTTC. It codes for CASSDSAGRDEQFF.

The chain joins TRBV12-3 or TRBV12-4 to TRBJ1-2; 8 bases map to TRBD1. With V trimmed by 5 bases and J by 6 bases, 2 bases remained unmatched. The CDR3 loop spans 12 amino acids. As DNA, the CDR3 is TGTGCCAGCAGTGGACAGGGAAATGGCTACACCTTC. Its translation is CASSGQGNGYTF.

V and J are TRBV3-1 (or the pseudogene TRBV3-2) and TRBJ1-1; D gene uncertain. Trimming stripped 4 bases from V and 4 bases from J, with 7 bases between. Germline V CDR1 and CDR2: LGHDT, YNNKEL (reference sequence). The CDR3 is made up of 12 amino acids. CDR3: CASSLRPTEAFF. The CDR3 nucleotides are TGTGCCAGCAGCCTTCGCCCCACTGAAGCTTTCTTT.

CDR3 protein: CASSPTGDSGNTIYF. In DNA form, the CDR3 reads TGCGCCAGCAGTCCGACTGGGGACTCTGGAAACACCATATATTTT. The chain couples TRBV5-1 to TRBJ1-3; the D is unclear. V shed 5 bases and J shed 0 bases, with 12 bases lying between them. The germline CDR1 and CDR2 sequences are SGHRS and YFSETQ. The CDR3 runs 15 residues. Full variable domain (rest looked up from reference TRBV5-1 and TRBJ1-3): KAGVTQTPRYLIKTRGQQVTLSCSPISGHRSVSWYQQTPGQGLQFLFEYFSETQRNKGNFPGRFSGRQFSNSRSEMNVSTLELGDSALYLCASSPTGDSGNTIYFGEGSWLTVV.